This record concerns one T cell receptor beta chain sequence. The method was immunoSEQ multiplex PCR; TCRdb's version includes in-frame clones alone and lacks a portion of them. The table lists approximately 300,000 clones, 80% to 90% of them singletons. The sample belongs to a study of blood T cell repertoires in COVID-19. Study information: In each case, the material was cDNA or gDNA derived from T cells, B-cell-depleted T cells, or PBMCs.

This CDR3 region has 18 residues. In germline, CDR1 is SEHNR, CDR2 FQNEAQ (reference sequence). Trimming pared 5 bases from V and 0 bases from J, leaving 22 bases between. The TCR sequence derives from a woman aged 30 to 39 who had recovered from COVID-19. V and J are TRBV7-9 and TRBJ1-2; possible D gene TRBD1, 6 bases. The material sequenced was PBMCs or T cells enriched from blood (not recorded which). The CDR3 DNA is TGTGCCAGCAGCCCCCGATCTCAAGGGACAAACACTAACTATGGCTACACCTTC. This translates into CASSPRSQGTNTNYGYTF.